One T cell receptor (beta chain) is described in this entry. Its antigen is undetermined. V shed 7 bases and J 11 bases; nucleotides not matched to a gene: 14. Germline CDR1 and CDR2: SGHRS and YFSETQ. The CDR3 is made up of 13 amino acids. The data derive from a study of T cell therapy after organ transplantation. Overall study: Expansion used a peptide pool of 30 HLA class I and II CMV epitopes.

Study-wide points: Post-therapy reconstitution appeared to include transferred and endogenous clonotypes. Nonresponder repertoires showed strong pretherapy expansions, barely changing post-therapy. CD8 clonality fold change after therapy inversely tracked pretherapy clonality.

Time point described: 4-8 weeks after completion of therapy. This table comes from immunoSEQ multiplex PCR, and its TCRdb copy is limited to in-frame clones, with some not included. The sample consists of 15,000 to 25,000 clones, around 80% of them appearing once. This clonotype was obtained from a human patient who had received a solid organ transplant and had CMV disease. Some T cells may be the graft donor's. Specimen: CD8+ T cells from blood, collected after autologous CMV-specific T cell therapy. The V gene is TRBV5-1, the J gene TRBJ1-1; 7 bases are shared with TRBD1. The CDR3, as DNA: TGCGCCAGCCAATTTCATACAGGGGCCCTGGCTTTCTTT. It specifies CASQFHTGALAFF.